The 26 T cell receptor beta chains in this list originate from one sample, sequenced in a study of OX40 agonist ivuxolimab in advanced cancers. Some clones are missing from TCRdb's copy, which holds only in-frame ones; the method was immunoSEQ multiplex PCR. The table has about 120,000 clones, around 91% seen once. Material: CD4+ or CD8+ T cells sorted from blood, obtained in a trial of the OX40 agonist ivuxolimab. These receptor sequences come from an adult with an advanced solid tumor such as melanoma, head and neck, liver or kidney cancer.

This clone occurred once. The chain is built from TRBV30 and TRBJ1-5; D gene unclear. V was shortened by 3 bases and J by 3 bases, with 9 bases between the two germline ends. This CDR3 is 13 amino acids long. Germline V gene data show CDR1 as GTSNPN and CDR2 as SVGIG (reference sequence). The DNA for the CDR3 is TGTGCCTGGAGCGGTCAGAACAATCAGCCCCAGCATTTT. It yields the protein CAWSGQNNQPQHF.

The J gene is TRBJ2-6, the V gene TRBV19; TRBD1 matches at 7 bases. The V and J ends lost 4 bases and 1 base, in that order; junction bases with no gene match: 1. The germline gives CDR1 LNHDA, CDR2 SQIVND (reference sequence). CDR3 length: 15 residues. CDR3 amino acids: CASSTQGSGANVLTF. In DNA, the CDR3 is TGTGCCAGTAGTACACAGGGGTCTGGGGCCAACGTCCTGACTTTC.

The V call is TRBV9, the J call TRBJ2-2; 11 nucleotides match TRBD2. The CDR3 is 19 amino acids. Germline CDR1 SGDLS, CDR2 YYNGEE. Trimming at V came to 3 bases and at J to 0 bases, leaving 10 bases not matched to a gene. CDR3 in amino acids: CASSGRILAGASNTGELFF. The DNA for the CDR3 is TGTGCCAGCAGCGGCCGGATACTAGCGGGGGCTTCGAACACCGGGGAGCTGTTTTTT.

The V gene is TRBV5-6, the J gene TRBJ2-5; a possible D gene is TRBD1 (6 bases). Germline values: CDR1 SGHDT, CDR2 YYEEEE. V was trimmed by 4 bases and J by 1 base, leaving 11 bases between them. This CDR3 comprises 14 residues. This chain's CDR3 is CASSRRTAQETQYF. In DNA form, the CDR3 reads TGTGCCAGCAGCCGGCGGACAGCCCAAGAGACCCAGTACTTC.

The CDR3 nucleotides read TGTGCCAGCAGCCGCCTAGGGGGGGATCAGCCCCAGCATTTT. It codes for CASSRLGGDQPQHF. This chain joins TRBV4-2 and TRBJ1-5; D perhaps matches TRBD1 (6 bases). The V end lost 4 bases, the J end lost 5 bases, and 12 bases lay between the germline ends. The germline V gene has CDR1 LGHNA and CDR2 YNFKEQ. The CDR3 extends over 14 amino acids.

The chain recombines TRBV30 with TRBJ2-2; no firm D call. Per germline, CDR1 GTSNPN and CDR2 SVGIG (reference sequence). Trimming removed 3 bases at V and 8 bases at J, with 13 bases between. The CDR3 is 13 residues long. CDR3: CAWRIGALGELFF. The DNA for the CDR3 is TGTGCCTGGAGGATTGGTGCGTTGGGGGAGCTGTTTTTT.

The rearrangement joins TRBV27 to TRBJ2-5, with TRBD1 matching 7 bases. The CDR3 sequence is 15 residues long. Germline V CDR1 and CDR2: MNHEY, SMNVEV (reference sequence). After removal of 4 bases from V and 4 bases from J, the junction contained 9 bases not matched to a gene. CDR3 sequence: CASSSRRGLGETQYF. For the CDR3, the DNA is TGTGCCAGCAGTTCCCGCAGGGGGTTAGGAGAGACCCAGTACTTC.

The chain links TRBV28 to TRBJ2-1, with a weak D call TRBD1 (6 bases). The CDR3 consists of 14 residues. Germline V gives CDR1 MDHEN, CDR2 SYDVKM. The V and J ends lost 3 bases and 4 bases respectively, with 10 bases between them. The CDR3 region is CASSLARGYNEQFF. Written as DNA, the CDR3 is TGTGCCAGCAGTTTGGCCAGGGGTTACAATGAGCAGTTCTTC.

V usage is TRBV28 and J usage is TRBJ2-3, with 7 nucleotides matching TRBD2. The CDR3 runs to 15 residues. V was pared by 2 bases and J by 2 bases, with 4 bases of the junction left unmatched. CDR1 is MDHEN, CDR2 SYDVKM, per germline. The CDR3 region has the DNA TGTGCCAGCAGTTTAACGGGGGGAAACACAGATACGCAGTATTTT. It specifies CASSLTGGNTDTQYF. Full variable domain (rest looked up from reference TRBV28 and TRBJ2-3): DVKVTQSSRYLVKRTGEKVFLECVQDMDHENMFWYRQDPGLGLRLIYFSYDVKMKEKGDIPEGYSVSREKKERFSLILESASTNQTSMYLCASSLTGGNTDTQYFGPGTRLTVL.

The rearrangement uses TRBV7-9 and TRBJ1-1; weak D call: TRBD1 (5 bases). Germline V gene data show CDR1 as SEHNR and CDR2 as FQNEAQ (reference sequence). The length of the CDR3 is 15 residues. The ends were cut back, 1 base at V and 2 bases at J, with 11 bases in the middle. CDR3 residues: CASSLENRRNTEAFF. In DNA form, the CDR3 reads TGTGCCAGCAGCTTAGAGAACAGGCGTAACACTGAAGCTTTCTTT. The full variable domain, with the rest looked up from reference TRBV7-9 and TRBJ1-1, is DTGVSQNPRHKITKRGQNVTFRCDPISEHNRLYWYRQTLGQGPEFLTYFQNEAQLEKSRLLSDRFSAERPKGSFSTLEIQRTEQGDSAMYLCASSLENRRNTEAFFGQGTRLTVV.

The V and J genes are TRBV10-1 and TRBJ1-1, with 8 nucleotides matching TRBD1. Germline CDR1 is WNHNN and CDR2 is SYGVQD (reference sequence). The CDR3 extends over 13 amino acids. V lost 6 bases and J lost 4; bases outside the gene matches: 4. The CDR3 is CASRDRESTEAFF. The CDR3 DNA reads TGCGCCAGCAGGGACAGGGAGAGCACTGAAGCTTTCTTT.

The rearrangement links TRBV6-4 to TRBJ2-6; D unresolved. Germline V gene lookup returns CDR1 MRHNA and CDR2 SNTAGT. V lost 3 bases, J lost 0 bases, and 6 bases lay in between. This CDR3 has 15 residues. The chain's CDR3 is CASSESSSGANVLTF. DNA for the CDR3: TGTGCCAGCAGTGAATCCAGCTCTGGGGCCAACGTCCTGACTTTC.

This chain connects TRBV6-5 to TRBJ1-5; no reliable D call. V shed 5 bases and J shed 0 bases, with 8 bases lying between them. The CDR3 has 14 amino acids. Germline V gives CDR1 MNHEY, CDR2 SVGAGI. Written as DNA, the CDR3 is TGTGCCAGCAGTCGTAGGGATAGCAATCAGCCCCAGCATTTT. Protein product: CASSRRDSNQPQHF.

CDR3 region: CASSLSGSWNEQFF. The CDR3, as DNA: TGTGCCAGCAGCCTTAGCGGTTCCTGGAATGAGCAGTTCTTC. This chain uses TRBV7-2 with TRBJ2-1, with D possibly TRBD2 on 6 matching bases. The germline V and J ends were trimmed by 5 bases and 7 bases, with 15 bases remaining between them. Germline V gene data show CDR1 as SGHTA and CDR2 as FQGNSA. CDR3 length: 14 amino acids.

V gene TRBV9 combines with J gene TRBJ2-3, with 8 bases identical to TRBD2. Germline values: CDR1 SGDLS, CDR2 YYNGEE. CDR3 length equals 16 residues. The ends lost 0 bases at V and 4 bases at J; junction bases unmatched: 7. The CDR3 DNA follows: TGTGCCAGCAGCGTAGTCGGGGGGGGCCTGCCAGATACGCAGTATTTT. Protein: CASSVVGGGLPDTQYF.

This chain connects TRBV4-3 to TRBJ1-2, with D unresolved. CDR1 and CDR2 from the germline V gene are LGHNA and YSLEER. The CDR3 consists of 16 residues. The V end lost 0 bases, the J end lost 4 bases, and 15 bases lay between the germline ends. The CDR3 sequence is CASSQDGTGWVYGYTF. Here the CDR3 DNA reads TGCGCCAGCAGCCAAGATGGTACGGGATGGGTCTATGGCTACACCTTC.

This clone was picked up one time. This sequence joins TRBV7-6 and TRBJ2-3, with D uncertain. This CDR3 comprises 13 residues. In germline, CDR1 is SGHVS, CDR2 FNYEAQ. V lost 3 bases, J lost 4 bases, and 8 bases lay in between. In nucleotides, the CDR3 is TGTGCCAGCAGCTTTCGTAATGCAGATACGCAGTATTTT. Encoded protein: CASSFRNADTQYF. Full variable domain (outside the CDR3, taken from reference TRBV7-6 and TRBJ2-3): GAGVSQSPRYKVTKRGQDVALRCDPISGHVSLYWYRQALGQGPEFLTYFNYEAQQDKSGLPNDRFSAERPEGSISTLTIQRTEQRDSAMYRCASSFRNADTQYFGPGTRLTVL.

This clone was seen just once. The chain joins TRBV7-7 to TRBJ2-5, with D possibly being TRBD1 (6 bases). The CDR3 consists of 13 residues. Germline CDR1 reads SSHAT; CDR2 reads FNYEAQ (reference sequence). Deletions cut 4 bases from V and 3 bases from J, with 9 bases between. CDR3 in DNA: TGTGCCAGCAGCTATACAGGGAAAGAGACCCAGTACTTC. Translated: CASSYTGKETQYF. Combining the CDR3 with reference TRBV7-7 and TRBJ2-5 gives the whole variable domain GAGVSQSPRYKVTKRGQDVTLRCDPISSHATLYWYQQALGQGPEFLTYFNYEAQPDKSGLPSDRFSAERPEGSISTLTIQRTEQRDSAMYRCASSYTGKETQYFGPGTRLLVL.

This clone has a single count. The chain uses TRBV5-8 and TRBJ1-1, with D uncertain. Germline loops: CDR1 SGHTS, CDR2 YDEGEE. CDR3 length: 12 residues. Trimming removed 2 bases from V and 7 bases from J, with 9 bases in between. CDR3 DNA: TGTGCCAGCAGCTTCCGGGCGGTTGAAGCTTTCTTT. Translation gives CASSFRAVEAFF.

This chain connects TRBV6-4 to TRBJ1-4; D is ambiguous. Germline V gene data show CDR1 as MRHNA and CDR2 as SNTAGT. CDR3 length equals 14 residues. Between the trimmed V and J ends, which lost 4 bases and 10 bases, there was a span of 16 bases. The CDR3 region is CASSAGIQRGKLFF. As DNA, the CDR3 is TGTGCCAGCAGTGCCGGGATCCAACGGGGAAAACTGTTTTTT.

The chain uses TRBV5-1 and TRBJ2-7; the match to TRBD2 covers 7 bases. The CDR3 is made up of 15 amino acids. The V segment lost 0 bases and the J segment 2 bases; nucleotides outside the gene matches: 5. In germline, CDR1 is SGHRS, CDR2 YFSETQ. CDR3 protein: CASSLVGGTTYEQYF. In DNA, the CDR3 is TGCGCCAGCAGCTTGGTCGGGGGGACGACCTACGAGCAGTACTTC. Together with reference TRBV5-1 and TRBJ2-7, the CDR3 gives the full variable domain: KAGVTQTPRYLIKTRGQQVTLSCSPISGHRSVSWYQQTPGQGLQFLFEYFSETQRNKGNFPGRFSGRQFSNSRSEMNVSTLELGDSALYLCASSLVGGTTYEQYFGPGTRLTVT.

This rearrangement joins TRBV12-2 to TRBJ2-2; the tabulated D call, TRBD1, remains unverified against the DNA. TRBV12-2 is designated a pseudogene. The CDR3 loop spans 21 amino acids. The CDR3 DNA is TGTGCAAGTCGCCCCGGCCTTGTAGGGGGCGGCCCGGGAACTCCACCCGGGGAGCTGTTTTTT. Amino acids: CASRPGLVGGGPGTPPGELFF.

The chain uses TRBV4-3 and TRBJ2-5; weak D call: TRBD2 (6 bases). Per the germline V gene, CDR1 is LGHNA and CDR2 is YSLEER. V was shortened by 8 bases and J by 4 bases, with 20 bases between the two germline ends. The CDR3 loop spans 15 amino acids. The CDR3 loop is CASSQRPGGGETQYF. The CDR3 DNA follows: TGCGCCAGCTCCCAAAGACCCGGGGGTGGAGAGACCCAGTACTTC.

The chain employs TRBV5-1 and TRBJ2-2; TRBD2 might be the D (5 bases). The CDR3 length is 16 residues. Trimming shortened V by 4 bases and J by 4 bases, and 17 bases separated the two germline ends. The V gene's germline CDR1 is SGHRS and CDR2 YFSETQ. In DNA, the CDR3 is TGCGCCAGCAGCCCTCCCCACTTAGCGACCACCGGGGAGCTGTTTTTT. It is translated as CASSPPHLATTGELFF. Combining the CDR3 with reference TRBV5-1 and TRBJ2-2 gives the whole variable domain KAGVTQTPRYLIKTRGQQVTLSCSPISGHRSVSWYQQTPGQGLQFLFEYFSETQRNKGNFPGRFSGRQFSNSRSEMNVSTLELGDSALYLCASSPPHLATTGELFFGEGSRLTVL.

V gene TRBV27 combines with J gene TRBJ1-5; D perhaps matches TRBD1 (6 bases). The V end was cut by 9 bases, the J end by 3 bases, with 15 bases between. CDR3 length equals 14 residues. Germline V gene data show CDR1 as MNHEY and CDR2 as SMNVEV (reference sequence). CDR3 coding DNA: TGTGCCAGGGTTAGCAGGGGACCCAATCAGCCCCAGCATTTT. Its protein is CARVSRGPNQPQHF.

The V gene is TRBV15, the J gene TRBJ2-1, with D perhaps TRBD2 (6 bases). Germline V gene data show CDR1 as LNHNV and CDR2 as YYDKDF (reference sequence). Trimming shortened V by 0 bases and J by 6 bases, and 15 bases separated the two germline ends. The length of the CDR3 is 16 residues. As DNA, the CDR3 is TGTGCCACCAGCAGAGATCGTGTGGGGGGATTCAATGAGCAGTTCTTC. The encoded protein is CATSRDRVGGFNEQFF.